This paragraph reports one TCR beta chain. Its matching antigen is unknown. This sample was included in a study of response to subunit inactivated influenza vaccine. CDR3 length: 14 amino acids. V was pared by 4 bases and J by 0 bases, with 9 bases between. CDR1 is WNHNN and CDR2 is SYGVQD in the germline V gene (reference sequence). Study observations and caveats: Researchers suggested that each seasonal influenza vaccination recruits few new T cells.

MiXCR was run by TCRdb on the RT-PCR reads, yielding one entry per CDR3 protein. Seen here are some 500,000 distinct CDR3 sequences, about 25% observed once, and the top ten hold around 1.8%. The chain uses TRBV10-1 and TRBJ2-5; D gene ambiguous. The TCR comes from a man aged 50 to 60 who received an inactivated influenza vaccine. The sample consisted of CD4+ T cells sorted from PBMCs, taken more than 4 days after vaccination. The CDR3 loop reads CASSAQQHQETQYF. Here the CDR3 DNA reads TGCGCCAGCAGTGCCCAGCAGCACCAAGAGACCCAGTACTTC.